This T cell receptor beta chain was documented in a study of cytomegalovirus exposure and HLA in healthy donors. Regarding the study as a whole: CMV serostatus was the only immune exposure information that was available. It was in a later analysis that TCR association rates were seen to vary by HLA locus, highest for DRB1 and lowest for HLA-C.

Primers included in the PCR were 60 Vbeta and 13 Jbeta primers. The table came from immunoSEQ multiplex PCR; TCRdb's copy has only in-frame clones and leaves some out. This sample has about 130,000 clones, with approximately 74% found just once. This CDR3 contains 14 residues. Germline trimming cut 5 bases from V and 3 bases from J; bases unmatched to any gene: 5. Germline values: CDR1 LGHNT, CDR2 FRNRAP. Turning to this clone: Antigen: not known.

The rearrangement joins TRBV12-5 to TRBJ2-7; 9 bases are a match to TRBD1. The sample consisted of PBMCs. The receptor was isolated from a man in his forties in good health and CMV-seropositive. CDR3 nucleotides: TGTGCTAGTGGTCATGGGACAGGGAACTACGAGCAGTACTTC. This codes for CASGHGTGNYEQYF.